This T cell receptor beta chain came from a study of cytomegalovirus exposure and HLA in healthy donors. Trimming took off 4 bases at V and 6 bases at J, with 17 bases between the two ends. The V gene's germline CDR1 is SGHDT and CDR2 YYEEEE. The CDR3 covers 14 residues. Vbeta (60) and Jbeta (13) primers were used in the PCR. The table came from immunoSEQ multiplex PCR; TCRdb's copy has only in-frame clones and leaves some out. The sample gives some 130,000 clones, 76% of which show up once; 3% to 3.5% is in the top ten. The sequencing input was PBMCs. This sequence originates from a man in his forties or fifties in good health and CMV-seronegative. The chain couples TRBV5-6 to TRBJ2-7, with D tentatively TRBD2 (6 bases). CDR3 nucleotide sequence: TGTGCCAGCAGCCTGGAGGTCGGGAGAGGCGAGCAGTACTTC. This translates into CASSLEVGRGEQYF.